This T cell receptor (beta chain) derives from a study of blood T cell repertoires in COVID-19. Study information: Material from acute and convalescent COVID-19 was sourced from the United States, Italy and Spain. T cells, B-cell-depleted T cells, or PBMCs provided the cDNA or gDNA that served as material.

Some clones are missing from TCRdb's copy, which holds only in-frame ones; the method was immunoSEQ multiplex PCR. The table lists under 150,000 clones, 88% of them singletons. A single count supports this clone. The sequence derives from a human donor in a cohort sampled during active COVID-19. Specimen: peripheral blood.

CDR3 amino acids: CASSQDPSANYGYTF. As DNA, the CDR3 is TGCGCCAGCAGCCAAGATCCGTCAGCTAACTATGGCTACACCTTC. The chain is built from TRBV4-1 and TRBJ1-2; D gene unclear. V was clipped by 0 bases and J by 0 bases, with 8 bases between them. The CDR3 extends over 15 amino acids. Germline assignment: CDR1 MGHRA and CDR2 YSYEKL.